This T cell receptor (beta chain) comes out of a study of glioma-infiltrating T cells after dendritic cell vaccination. Study overall: Patients received autologous tumor lysate-pulsed dendritic cell vaccination between the early 2000s and the early 2010s.

This clone was seen more than once but under ten times. Its specificity is unknown. The CDR3 is 16 amino acids. CDR1 is SGHDT and CDR2 is YYEEEE in the germline V gene. The V gene end was trimmed by 3 bases and the J gene end by 9 bases; junction bases not matched to a gene: 13. The immunoSEQ assay amplified TCRB CDR3 from up to roughly 2 ug DNA. Produced via immunoSEQ multiplex PCR; TCRdb's table is partial and in-frame only. This repertoire shows tens of thousands of clones, 70% to 90% found once; its top ten account for around 2.2%. Regarding the study as a whole: Longer survival after dendritic cell vaccination followed higher pretreatment TIL content. Few patients contributed both blood and tumor specimens.

Time point noted: after dendritic cell vaccination, including at tumor progression/relapse. This chain connects TRBV5-6 to TRBJ2-1; 9 positions agree with TRBD1. The material was blood, obtained after dendritic cell vaccination. The TCR sequence derives from a human donor with glioblastoma. CDR3 DNA: TGTGCCAGCAGCTCGAATTTACAGGGGGCCTGGGGTGAGCAGTTCTTC. It is translated as CASSSNLQGAWGEQFF.